The rows below give T cell receptor beta chains drawn from one sample of a study of blood T cell repertoires in COVID-19. Clones were sequenced by immunoSEQ multiplex PCR, and TCRdb holds only the in-frame ones, with some missing. In the table there are roughly 120,000 clones, approximately 84% of which are singletons. Sequenced: peripheral blood. The source is an older woman with acute or convalescent COVID-19. Each CDR3 is given with its conserved first and last residue. Fields, in order: V gene, D gene, clone size, J gene, CDR3 protein, CDR3 DNA. D genes are given only for firm matches. The listing skips clone size in some rows; elsewhere it reads once, few, many or a size class.

>TRBV9|TRBD1|.|TRBJ1-2
CASSVGRETGVYGYTF
TGTGCCAGCAGCGTAGGCCGTGAGACAGGGGTTTATGGCTACACCTTC
>TRBV6-1|.|once|TRBJ2-2
CASGPHPNTGELFF
TGTGCCAGCGGGCCACACCCGAACACCGGGGAGCTGTTTTTT
>TRBV5-1|.|.|TRBJ2-5
CASSFGAVAQETQYF
TGCGCCAGCAGCTTTGGGGCAGTAGCACAAGAGACCCAGTACTTC
>TRBV5-1|TRBD1|.|TRBJ1-2
CASSLVYGTGDGYTF
TGCGCCAGCAGCTTGGTTTATGGGACAGGGGATGGCTACACCTTC
>TRBV6-5|.|.|TRBJ2-2
CASSNNRASGELFF
TGTGCCAGCAGTAATAACAGGGCGTCCGGGGAGCTGTTTTTT
>TRBV7-8|TRBD2|.|TRBJ2-5
CASSLRGAGRAQYF
TGTGCCAGCAGCCTCCGCGGAGCGGGGAGGGCCCAGTACTTC
>TRBV29-1|TRBD1|once|TRBJ2-1
CSVEVHRGEQFF
TGCAGCGTTGAAGTTCACAGGGGTGAGCAGTTCTTC
>TRBV15|.|.|TRBJ1-6
CATSRDGAQRASPLHF
TGTGCCACCAGCAGAGATGGGGCTCAGCGGGCTTCACCCCTCCACTTT
>TRBV4-2|.|.|TRBJ2-7
CASSQDPLSYEQYF
TGTGCCAGCAGCCAAGATCCCCTTTCCTACGAGCAGTACTTC
>TRBV5-5|.|.|TRBJ2-3
CASSREVKDTQYF
TGTGCCAGCAGCCGTGAGGTGAAGGATACGCAGTATTTT
>TRBV19|TRBD1|.|TRBJ1-5
CASSIDWTGTYQPQHF
TGTGCCAGTAGTATAGATTGGACAGGGACCTATCAGCCCCAGCATTTT
>TRBV15|TRBD1|few|TRBJ2-7
CATARDRGYEQYF
TGTGCCACCGCTCGGGACAGGGGTTACGAGCAGTACTTC
>TRBV7-3|.|.|TRBJ1-1
CASSLMANTEAFF
TGTGCCAGCAGCCTGATGGCGAACACTGAAGCTTTCTTT
>TRBV6-5|TRBD1|.|TRBJ1-2
CASSYSQGAHGYTF
TGTGCCAGCAGTTACTCCCAGGGGGCTCATGGCTACACCTTC
>TRBV6-2/TRBV6-3|TRBD1|few|TRBJ2-4
CASSTRTGWAKNIQYF
TGTGCCAGCAGTACCCGGACAGGATGGGCCAAAAACATTCAGTACTTC
>TRBV6-5|TRBD1|.|TRBJ1-2
CASSYLDRPWGGYTF
TGTGCCAGCAGTTACCTGGACAGGCCTTGGGGTGGCTACACCTTC
>TRBV7-9|.|.|TRBJ1-2
CASSPRLDYGYTF
TGTGCCAGCAGCCCGAGGTTAGACTATGGCTACACCTTC
>TRBV2|TRBD1|.|TRBJ1-1
CASSSGTGVSEAFF
TGTGCCAGCAGTTCCGGGACAGGGGTGAGTGAAGCTTTCTTT
>TRBV3-1/TRBV3-2|TRBD1|.|TRBJ1-3
CASSHRQGPNSGNTIYF
TGTGCCAGCAGCCATCGACAGGGACCAAACTCTGGAAACACCATATATTTT
>TRBV7-2|TRBD1|.|TRBJ1-2
CASSPDPTGVYGYTF
TGTGCCAGCAGCCCCGACCCGACAGGGGTCTATGGCTACACCTTC
>TRBV5-4|.|.|TRBJ1-2
CASSLIPRSYTF
TGTGCCAGCAGCTTGATACCCAGGAGCTACACCTTC